The text below deals with one T cell receptor beta chain. This clone's antigen is unknown. No qualities accompany the bases; no much larger clone lies one base away. The immunoSEQ Assay, a bias-controlled multiplex PCR, was used to amplify TCRbeta CDR3 regions from genomic DNA. Regarding the original processing steps: The number of nucleated cells in each sample was estimated from the amplification of reference gene primers within the assay. Sequence reads were collapsed and filtered to measure the absolute abundance of every unique TCRbeta CDR3 rearrangement. For each sample, productive Simpson clonality was calculated by taking the square root of Simpson's diversity index across productive rearrangements. TCRdb took over this immuneACCESS table, retaining in-frame rearrangements with V and J assigned. Such tables are incomplete; in checked studies, under half of the missing clones stem from an unresolved V gene, and the remainder is unexplained. Clone size and V and J calls were adopted from that table, with D and trimming inferred from the DNA. The sample table contains about 92,000 clones; only one count was recorded for around nine tenths of them. The ten largest clonotypes hold around 18% of the sample.

This sample was included in a study of blood T cell repertoires in COVID-19 (dated by TCRdb to the early 2020s). With regard to the full study: Collaborator samples came from the United States, Italy and Spain and covered acute and convalescent phases of COVID-19. Where HLA class I and class II types were available, the types were taken from metadata supplied by the sample provider, not from assay-based typing. Subjects who had been exposed to COVID-19, were actively infected with it, or had recovered from it provided the deeply sampled blood TCRbeta repertoires that made up the dataset. The prospective study material was composed of cDNA or gDNA derived from T cells, B-cell-depleted T cells, or PBMCs. A de-identified subject ID, COVID-19 status, age in years and sex were almost always included in the sample metadata. The repertoires were released in a freely available public database intended as a resource for research on the immune response to SARS-CoV-2. The samples were drawn from the first 160 participants of the ongoing ImmuneRACE study and from 1,254 subjects provided by 6 global collaborators.

One collaborating source in Seattle enrolled patients while the patients were actively infected and followed the patients over time throughout the course of disease. Whole blood was collected in K2EDTA tubes by collaborating institutions according to the institutions' own protocols. For TCRbeta analysis, collaborators shipped samples as frozen whole blood, isolated PBMCs, or DNA extracted from either of those sample types. CDR1 MNHEY and CDR2 SVGAGI were looked up in the germline V gene. The junction shows trimming of 5 bases on V and 1 base on J, plus 8 bases between the germline ends. The CDR3 numbers 14 residues from cysteine through phenylalanine. The only DNA kept is the CDR3, 42 bases in frame from the first base. Study-wide findings and limitations: The amount of clinical and demographic metadata varied by source and participant and was provided uncurated.

The sample comprised peripheral blood. This chain is built from TRBV6-5 and TRBJ2-2; a tentative D match to TRBD1 spans 6 bases. This TCR derives from a woman aged 60 to 75 with COVID-19, enrolled during active disease. The nucleotides read TGTGCCAGCAGTCCGACAGGGAACACCGGGGAGCTGTTTTTT. Its protein product is CASSPTGNTGELFF.